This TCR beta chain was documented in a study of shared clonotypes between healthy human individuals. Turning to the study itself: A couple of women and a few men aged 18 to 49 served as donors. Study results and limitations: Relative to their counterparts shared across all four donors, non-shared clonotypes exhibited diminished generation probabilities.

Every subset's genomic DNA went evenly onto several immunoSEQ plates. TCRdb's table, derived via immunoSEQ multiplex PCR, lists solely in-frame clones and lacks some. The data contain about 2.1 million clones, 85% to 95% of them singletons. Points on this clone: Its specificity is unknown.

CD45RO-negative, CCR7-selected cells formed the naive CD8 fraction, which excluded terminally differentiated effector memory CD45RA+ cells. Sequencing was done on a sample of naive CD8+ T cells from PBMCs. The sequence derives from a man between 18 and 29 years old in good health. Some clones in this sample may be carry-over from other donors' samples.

The DNA of the CDR3 is TGTGCCAGCAGAAAAGGGGGCTGGGACTACGAGCAGTACTTC. Encoded protein: CASRKGGWDYEQYF. This chain connects TRBV11-2 to TRBJ2-7; 7 bases match TRBD1. Losses at the gene ends were 6 bases for V and 3 bases for J; bases not matched to a gene: 8. The CDR3 sequence is 14 residues long. Germline loops: CDR1 SGHAT, CDR2 FQNNGV.